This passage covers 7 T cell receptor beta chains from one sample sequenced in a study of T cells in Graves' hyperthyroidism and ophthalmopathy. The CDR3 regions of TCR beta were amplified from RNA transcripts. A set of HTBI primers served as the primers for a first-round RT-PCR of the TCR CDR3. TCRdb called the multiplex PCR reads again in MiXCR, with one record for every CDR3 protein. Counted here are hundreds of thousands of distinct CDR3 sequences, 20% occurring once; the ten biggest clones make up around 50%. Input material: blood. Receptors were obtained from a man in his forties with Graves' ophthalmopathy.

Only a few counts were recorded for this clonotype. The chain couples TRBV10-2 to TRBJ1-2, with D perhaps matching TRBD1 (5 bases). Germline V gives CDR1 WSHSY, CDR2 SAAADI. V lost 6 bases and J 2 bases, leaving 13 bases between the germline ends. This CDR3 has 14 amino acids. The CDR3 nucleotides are TGCGCCAGCAGCGGGGCCGGGACCAACTATGGCTACACCTTC. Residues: CASSGAGTNYGYTF.

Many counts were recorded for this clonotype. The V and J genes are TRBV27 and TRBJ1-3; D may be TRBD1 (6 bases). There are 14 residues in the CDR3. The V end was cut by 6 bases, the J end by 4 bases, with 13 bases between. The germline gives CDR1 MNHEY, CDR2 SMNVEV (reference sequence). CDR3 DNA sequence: TGTGCCAGCAGCCTACTGGGACAAGGAAACACCATATATTTT. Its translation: CASSLLGQGNTIYF.

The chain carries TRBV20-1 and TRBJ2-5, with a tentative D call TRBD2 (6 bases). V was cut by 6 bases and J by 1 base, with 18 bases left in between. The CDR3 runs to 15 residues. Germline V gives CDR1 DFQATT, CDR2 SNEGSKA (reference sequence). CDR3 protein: CSAGILQAGQETQYF. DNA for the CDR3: TGCAGTGCAGGGATCCTTCAAGCGGGCCAAGAGACCCAGTACTTC.

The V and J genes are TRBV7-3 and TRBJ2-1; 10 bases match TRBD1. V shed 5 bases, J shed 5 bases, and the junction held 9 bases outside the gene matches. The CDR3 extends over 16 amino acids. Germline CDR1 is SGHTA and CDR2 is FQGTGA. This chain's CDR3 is CASSPRTGGDHNEQFF. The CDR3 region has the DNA TGTGCCAGCAGCCCCCGGACAGGGGGGGACCACAATGAGCAGTTCTTC.

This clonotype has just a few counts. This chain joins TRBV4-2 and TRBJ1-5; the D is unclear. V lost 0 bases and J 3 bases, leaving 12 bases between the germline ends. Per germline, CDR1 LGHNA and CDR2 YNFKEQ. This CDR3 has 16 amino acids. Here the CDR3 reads CASSQDRFAPNQPQHF. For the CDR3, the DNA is TGTGCCAGCAGCCAAGATCGTTTCGCACCCAATCAGCCCCAGCATTTT.

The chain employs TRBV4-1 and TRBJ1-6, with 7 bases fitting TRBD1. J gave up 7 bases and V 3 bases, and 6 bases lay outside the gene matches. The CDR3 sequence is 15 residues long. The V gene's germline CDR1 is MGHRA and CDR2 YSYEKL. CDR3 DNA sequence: TGCGCCAGCAGCCAGATAGGACAGGCCAATTCACCCCTCCACTTT. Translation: CASSQIGQANSPLHF.

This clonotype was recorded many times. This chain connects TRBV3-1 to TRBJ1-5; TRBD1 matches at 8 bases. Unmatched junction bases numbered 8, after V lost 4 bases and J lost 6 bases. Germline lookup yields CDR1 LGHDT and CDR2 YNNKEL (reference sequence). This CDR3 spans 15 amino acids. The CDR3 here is CASSLGRTGIQPQHF. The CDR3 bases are TGTGCCAGCAGCCTGGGACGGACAGGGATTCAGCCCCAGCATTTT. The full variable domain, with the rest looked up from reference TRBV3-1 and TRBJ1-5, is DTAVSQTPKYLVTQMGNDKSIKCEQNLGHDTMYWYKQDSKKFLKIMFSYNNKELIINETVPNRFSPKSPDKAHLNLHINSLELGDSAVYFCASSLGRTGIQPQHFGDGTRLSIL.